This T cell receptor beta chain stems from a study of T cells in Graves' hyperthyroidism and ophthalmopathy. This clonotype was recorded at least ten times. TCR beta CDR3 regions were amplified from RNA transcripts. TCR CDR3 regions were first amplified by RT-PCR with HTBI primers. Each CDR3 protein is one row after TCRdb ran MiXCR on the multiplex PCR reads. The sample has approximately 300,000 distinct CDR3 sequences; around 17% are singletons. Germline V CDR1 and CDR2: SGDLS, YYNGEE. Trimming shortened V by 0 bases and J by 0 bases, and 9 bases separated the two germline ends. The CDR3 is 15 residues long.

The sequence was obtained from a man under 40 with Graves' hyperthyroidism. The source material was blood. The chain couples TRBV9 to TRBJ1-1; D is unclear. As DNA, the CDR3 is TGTGCCAGCAGCGTAGGGAACAGCTTGAACACTGAAGCTTTCTTT. This gives the protein CASSVGNSLNTEAFF. The full variable domain, with the rest looked up from reference TRBV9 and TRBJ1-1, is DSGVTQTPKHLITATGQRVTLRCSPRSGDLSVYWYQQSLDQGLQFLIQYYNGEERAKGNILERFSAQQFPDLHSELNLSSLELGDSALYFCASSVGNSLNTEAFFGQGTRLTVV.